The 11 T cell receptor beta chains in this list originate from one sample, sequenced in a study of blood T cell repertoires in COVID-19. TCRdb's table, derived via immunoSEQ multiplex PCR, lists solely in-frame clones and lacks some. The sample has roughly 150,000 clones, approximately 90% seen once. The sequencing sample was made of peripheral blood. These receptor sequences come from a man aged 18 to 29 with acute or convalescent COVID-19.

The chain uses TRBV13 and TRBJ1-2; 8 bases are shared with TRBD1. Germline V gives CDR1 PRHDT, CDR2 FYEKMQ (reference sequence). CDR3 length equals 14 residues. Trimming cost V 5 bases and J 5 bases; bases outside gene matches: 7. CDR3 nucleotide sequence: TGTGCCAGCAGCCCAGGACAGGGCCGTTATGGCTACACCTTC. It codes for CASSPGQGRYGYTF.

Only one count was recorded for this clone. The gene calls are TRBV4-2 and TRBJ2-1, with TRBD1 matching 8 bases. Losses at the gene ends were 0 bases for V and 2 bases for J; bases not matched to a gene: 18. The germline V gene encodes CDR1 LGHNA and CDR2 YNFKEQ. CDR3 size: 21 residues. The CDR3, as DNA: TGTGCCAGCAGCCAAGATCCCATGACAGGGGATATTCCCGAAACCTACAATGAGCAGTTCTTC. It is translated as CASSQDPMTGDIPETYNEQFF.

CDR3 nucleotide sequence: TGTGCCAGCAGCCTGGACAGGATTAGCACAGATACGCAGTATTTT. Translating gives CASSLDRISTDTQYF. V usage is TRBV6-6 and J usage is TRBJ2-3; 7 positions match TRBD1. The CDR3 sequence is 15 residues long. Germline CDR1 MNHNY, CDR2 SVGAGI (reference sequence). The V gene end was trimmed by 6 bases and the J gene end by 0 bases; junction bases not matched to a gene: 6.

The chain employs TRBV6-5 and TRBJ2-5; perhaps TRBD2 as D (6 bases). CDR1 and CDR2 (germline): MNHEY, SVGAGI. The CDR3 length is 14 residues. Between the trimmed V and J ends, which lost 4 bases and 4 bases, there was a span of 13 bases. For the CDR3, the DNA is TGTGCCAGCAGTTTCTCCCAGGGAGGAGAGACCCAGTACTTC. Protein sequence: CASSFSQGGETQYF.

The V and J genes are TRBV7-7 and TRBJ1-1; D unresolved. Trimming took 1 base from V and 1 from J, leaving 4 bases between them. This CDR3 region has 13 residues. Germline V lookup: CDR1 SSHAT, CDR2 FNYEAQ (reference sequence). CDR3 loop: CASSLGQNTEAFF. The CDR3 DNA follows: TGTGCCAGCAGCTTAGGGCAGAACACTGAAGCTTTCTTT.

The rearrangement uses TRBV2 and TRBJ1-3; possibly TRBD1 for D (5 bases). Germline values: CDR1 SNHLY, CDR2 FYNNEI. V was pared by 11 bases and J by 8 bases, with 16 bases between. CDR3 size: 12 residues. The CDR3 nucleotides read TGTGCCTCACGGGGGGGATCGGACACCATATATTTT. Amino acids: CASRGGSDTIYF.

The chain joins TRBV19 to TRBJ1-4; TRBD1 might be the D (6 bases). V was shortened by 7 bases and J by 6 bases, with 18 bases between the two germline ends. Looked up from germline, CDR1 is LNHDA and CDR2 is SQIVND (reference sequence). This CDR3 region has 15 residues. The CDR3: CASTGGEGFDEKLFF. CDR3 DNA: TGTGCCAGTACTGGGGGCGAAGGGTTCGATGAAAAACTGTTTTTT.

A remark on this clone: At the DNA level, this CDR3 is encoded by other sequences in the same sample as well. This chain connects TRBV5-1 to TRBJ2-1; TRBD2 might be the D (5 bases). This CDR3 is built from 14 residues. CDR1 is SGHRS and CDR2 is YFSETQ in the germline V gene. Trimming removed 4 bases from V and 1 base from J, with 9 bases in between. CDR3 loop: CASSLDSSYNEQFF. The CDR3 coding sequence is TGCGCCAGCAGCCTGGACTCGTCCTACAATGAGCAGTTCTTC.

V gene TRBV19 combines with J gene TRBJ1-2; 11 nucleotides align to TRBD1. The CDR3 spans 15 residues. Germline lookup yields CDR1 LNHDA and CDR2 SQIVND (reference sequence). V was pared by 3 bases and J by 7 bases, with 7 bases of the junction left unmatched. The CDR3 reads CASSIRDRGLVGYTF. CDR3 DNA sequence: TGTGCCAGTAGTATTCGGGACAGGGGGTTGGTTGGCTACACCTTC.

The chain carries TRBV5-1 and TRBJ2-1; 7 bases map to TRBD1. With 5 bases clipped from V and 5 bases from J, the junction kept 7 bases outside the gene matches. The CDR3 length is 14 residues. CDR1 is SGHRS, CDR2 YFSETQ, per germline. The CDR3 DNA reads TGCGCCAGCAGATTACCGGGACAGAACAATGAGCAGTTCTTC. Translated, it gives CASRLPGQNNEQFF. Looking up the rest from reference TRBV5-1 and TRBJ2-1 gives the full variable domain: KAGVTQTPRYLIKTRGQQVTLSCSPISGHRSVSWYQQTPGQGLQFLFEYFSETQRNKGNFPGRFSGRQFSNSRSEMNVSTLELGDSALYLCASRLPGQNNEQFFGPGTRLTVL.

The chain employs TRBV19 and TRBJ1-5, with 8 positions matching TRBD1. The CDR3 is 14 amino acids. V lost 7 bases and J lost 2; bases outside the gene matches: 4. Germline V CDR1 and CDR2: LNHDA, SQIVND (reference sequence). CDR3 in amino acids: CASTSTGGNQPQHF. The CDR3 DNA follows: TGTGCCAGTACTTCGACAGGGGGCAATCAGCCCCAGCATTTT.